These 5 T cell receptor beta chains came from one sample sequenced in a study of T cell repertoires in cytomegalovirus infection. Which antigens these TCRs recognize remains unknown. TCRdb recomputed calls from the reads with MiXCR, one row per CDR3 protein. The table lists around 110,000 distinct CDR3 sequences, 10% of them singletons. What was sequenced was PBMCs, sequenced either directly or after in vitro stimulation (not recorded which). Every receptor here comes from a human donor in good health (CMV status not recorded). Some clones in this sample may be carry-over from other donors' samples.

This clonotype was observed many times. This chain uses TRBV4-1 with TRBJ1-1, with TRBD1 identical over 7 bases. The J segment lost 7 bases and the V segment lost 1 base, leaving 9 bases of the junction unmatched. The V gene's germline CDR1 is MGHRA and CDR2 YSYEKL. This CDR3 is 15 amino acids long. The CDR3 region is CASSQASGQAREAFF. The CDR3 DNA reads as TGCGCCAGCAGCCAAGCATCAGGACAGGCCCGTGAAGCTTTCTTT.

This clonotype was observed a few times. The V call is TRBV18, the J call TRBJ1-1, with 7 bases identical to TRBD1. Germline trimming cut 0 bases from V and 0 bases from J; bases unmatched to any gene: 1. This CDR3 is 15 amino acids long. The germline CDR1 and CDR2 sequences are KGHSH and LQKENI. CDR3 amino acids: CASSPPTGMNTEAFF. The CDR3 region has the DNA TGTGCCAGCTCACCACCGACAGGGATGAACACTGAAGCTTTCTTT.

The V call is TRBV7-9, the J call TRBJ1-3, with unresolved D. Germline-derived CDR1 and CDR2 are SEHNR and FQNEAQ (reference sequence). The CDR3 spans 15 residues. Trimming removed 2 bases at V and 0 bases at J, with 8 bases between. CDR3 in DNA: TGTGCCAGCAGCTTACTCGCTTCCTCTGGAAACACCATATATTTT. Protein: CASSLLASSGNTIYF.

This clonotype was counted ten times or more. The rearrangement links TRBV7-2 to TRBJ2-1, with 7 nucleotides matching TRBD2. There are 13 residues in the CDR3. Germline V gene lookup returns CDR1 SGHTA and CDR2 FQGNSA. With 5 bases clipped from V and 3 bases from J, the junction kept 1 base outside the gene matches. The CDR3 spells CASSRDYYNEQFF. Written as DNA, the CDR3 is TGTGCCAGCAGCCGGGACTACTACAATGAGCAGTTCTTC.

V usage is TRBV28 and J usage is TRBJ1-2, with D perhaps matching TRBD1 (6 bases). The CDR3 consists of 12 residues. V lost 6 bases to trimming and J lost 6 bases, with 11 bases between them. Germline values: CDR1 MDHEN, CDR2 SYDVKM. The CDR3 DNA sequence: TGTGCCAGCAGCCTCCAGGGGAATGGCTACACCTTC. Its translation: CASSLQGNGYTF.